The 7 T cell receptor beta chains below come from one sample, sequenced in a study of blood T cell repertoires in COVID-19. The protocol was immunoSEQ multiplex PCR, while the TCRdb copy is restricted to in-frame clones and leaves out a portion. The table has 200,000 to 250,000 clones, 80% to 95% seen once. The sequencing sample was made of peripheral blood. These receptors came from a man aged 55 to 70 with COVID-19, enrolled during active disease.

The chain carries TRBV7-2 and TRBJ2-5; possibly TRBD1 for D (5 bases). This CDR3 spans 15 amino acids. Trimming took off 5 bases at V and 7 bases at J, with 20 bases between the two ends. The germline gives CDR1 SGHTA, CDR2 FQGNSA. The CDR3 nucleotides read TGTGCCAGCAGCCAAGACAGACCCCCGGTGGGGACCCAGTACTTC. It yields the protein CASSQDRPPVGTQYF.

V gene TRBV14 combines with J gene TRBJ1-6, with D maybe TRBD1 (6 bases). CDR3 length: 14 residues. V lost 1 base to trimming and J lost 10 bases, with 11 bases between them. In germline, CDR1 is SGHDN, CDR2 FVKESK. CDR3 protein: CASSQVQGNSPLHF. In DNA form, the CDR3 reads TGTGCCAGCAGCCAAGTACAGGGCAACTCACCCCTCCACTTT.

The chain links TRBV27 to TRBJ2-1, with D possibly TRBD2 on 5 matching bases. Between the trimmed V and J ends, which lost 4 bases and 7 bases, there was a span of 17 bases. Germline-derived CDR1 and CDR2 are MNHEY and SMNVEV (reference sequence). CDR3 size: 15 residues. The CDR3 is CASSSYKGPGNEQFF. The CDR3 DNA reads as TGTGCCAGCAGTTCATATAAGGGTCCGGGGAATGAGCAGTTCTTC.

The V call is TRBV7-2, the J call TRBJ1-1, with 9 bases lining up with TRBD1. The CDR3 covers 14 residues. V trimming: 6 bases; J trimming: 5 bases; junction bases outside the gene matches: 7. Germline V gives CDR1 SGHTA, CDR2 FQGNSA. CDR3 region: CASRSDRGSTEAFF. The CDR3 DNA follows: TGTGCCAGCAGATCGGACAGGGGTAGTACTGAAGCTTTCTTT.

The CDR3 region has the DNA TGTGCCAGCAGCCGAGGACTTCTTAACACCGGGGAGCTGTTTTTT. It encodes CASSRGLLNTGELFF. V gene TRBV11-3 combines with J gene TRBJ2-2, with a tentative D call TRBD2 (5 bases). This CDR3 comprises 15 residues. Deletions cut 5 bases from V and 2 bases from J, with 12 bases between. Germline CDR1 SGHNT, CDR2 YENEEA.

The gene calls are TRBV28 and TRBJ1-1; D may be TRBD1 (5 bases). The CDR3 has 14 amino acids. Trimming cost V 6 bases and J 7 bases, with 18 bases left between them. CDR1 is MDHEN and CDR2 is SYDVKM in the germline V gene. In DNA form, the CDR3 reads TGTGCCAGCAGCGTCCTTCCGACAGCCTTTGAAGCTTTCTTT. This codes for CASSVLPTAFEAFF.

The rearrangement links TRBV19 to TRBJ1-5, with 7 bases matching TRBD1. J lost 5 bases, V lost 5 bases, and 3 bases had no gene match. The CDR3 has 13 amino acids. The germline V gene has CDR1 LNHDA and CDR2 SQIVND (reference sequence). The CDR3 DNA reads TGTGCCAGTAGTCGAACAGGGGATCAGCCCCAGCATTTT. Amino acid sequence: CASSRTGDQPQHF.